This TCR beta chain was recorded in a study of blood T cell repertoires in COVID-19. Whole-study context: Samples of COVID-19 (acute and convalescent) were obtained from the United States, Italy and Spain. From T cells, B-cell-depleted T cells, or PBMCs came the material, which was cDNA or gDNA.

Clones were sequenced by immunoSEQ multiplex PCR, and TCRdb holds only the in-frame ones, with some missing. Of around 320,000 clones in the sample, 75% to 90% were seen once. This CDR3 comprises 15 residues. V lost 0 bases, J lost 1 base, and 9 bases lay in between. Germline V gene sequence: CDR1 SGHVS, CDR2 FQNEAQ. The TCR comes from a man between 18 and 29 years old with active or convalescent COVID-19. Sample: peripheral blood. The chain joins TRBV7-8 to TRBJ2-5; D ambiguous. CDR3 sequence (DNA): TGTGCCAGCAGCTTAGCTGTGCTCGGCCAAGAGACCCAGTACTTC. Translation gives CASSLAVLGQETQYF.